Shown below are 19 T cell receptor beta chains from a single sample sequenced in a study of CD8+ T cells in alopecia areata. Once RNA had been extracted, it was reverse transcribed into cDNA to act as the sequencing template. Measured with immunoSEQ multiplex PCR; TCRdb has only the in-frame clones, and not every one. In the table there are under 200,000 clones, around 60% of which are singletons. Treatment reported: oral pan-JAK inhibitor, 5-10 mg twice daily. The material was CD4+ T cells sorted from blood, obtained at week 24, from a patient treated with tofacitinib. These receptors were obtained from a human donor with alopecia areata.

V gene TRBV7-9 combines with J gene TRBJ2-7; D possibly uses TRBD1 or TRBD2 (6 bases each). V dropped 4 bases and J dropped 4 bases, with 17 bases sitting between them. Germline CDR1 and CDR2: SEHNR and FQNEAQ (reference sequence). The CDR3 spans 15 residues. The CDR3: CASSSPGASLYEQYF. The CDR3, as DNA: TGTGCCAGCAGCTCCCCGGGGGCTTCACTTTACGAGCAGTACTTC.

This sequence joins TRBV19 and TRBJ1-1, with 7 bases matching TRBD1. J lost 0 bases, V lost 4 bases, and 8 bases had no gene match. This CDR3 spans 16 amino acids. From germline, CDR1 is LNHDA and CDR2 SQIVND (reference sequence). Written as DNA, the CDR3 is TGTGCCAGTAGTAGAGGGGAACAGGGGATGAACACTGAAGCTTTCTTT. Translating it yields CASSRGEQGMNTEAFF.

The J gene is TRBJ1-3, the V gene TRBV11-2, with unresolved D. Trimming pared 5 bases from V and 5 bases from J, leaving 7 bases between. The germline V gene has CDR1 SGHAT and CDR2 FQNNGV. The CDR3 spans 12 residues. CDR3 DNA: TGTGCCAGCAGCAACACTCGAAACACCATATATTTT. Translation gives CASSNTRNTIYF. The full variable domain, rest sourced from reference TRBV11-2 and TRBJ1-3, is EAGVAQSPRYKIIEKRQSVAFWCNPISGHATLYWYQQILGQGPKLLIQFQNNGVVDDSQLPKDRFSAERLKGVDSTLKIQPAKLEDSAVYLCASSNTRNTIYFGEGSWLTVV.

This clone was seen once. This chain joins TRBV7-3 and TRBJ2-6; 11 bases fit TRBD1. The CDR3 loop spans 17 amino acids. The V and J ends lost 5 bases and 3 bases, in that order; junction bases with no gene match: 6. CDR1 is SGHTA, CDR2 FQGTGA, per germline. The CDR3 DNA is TGTGCCAGCAGCCGGACAGGGGGCGCGGGTGGGGCCAACGTCCTGACTTTC. Translating gives CASSRTGGAGGANVLTF.

This chain links TRBV6-5 with TRBJ1-6, with D unclear. The CDR3 length is 15 residues. Germline V gene sequence: CDR1 MNHEY, CDR2 SVGAGI. The V and J ends lost 7 bases and 7 bases respectively, with 17 bases between them. The CDR3 coding sequence is TGTGCCAGCACCCCCTCCACGGCGCGGAATTCACCCCTCCACTTT. Translation: CASTPSTARNSPLHF.

This clone showed up just a few times. The chain recombines TRBV4-2 with TRBJ2-6; no clear D. Germline CDR1 LGHNA, CDR2 YNFKEQ. CDR3 length equals 17 residues. V lost 4 bases and J 0 bases, leaving 13 bases between the germline ends. CDR3 sequence reads: CASSLSGGSSGANVLTF. CDR3 DNA sequence: TGTGCCAGCAGCCTATCGGGTGGTTCCTCTGGGGCCAACGTCCTGACTTTC.

This CDR3 is CASSTNRKGEQYF. The CDR3 DNA reads as TGTGCCAGTAGTACAAACAGGAAGGGCGAGCAGTACTTC. The rearrangement joins TRBV19 to TRBJ2-7; tentatively, D is TRBD1 (5 bases). The V end lost 4 bases, the J end lost 6 bases, and 13 bases lay between the germline ends. In germline, CDR1 is LNHDA, CDR2 SQIVND (reference sequence). The CDR3 totals 13 residues.

This clone has a handful of counts. This chain uses TRBV25-1 with TRBJ1-6; D is undetermined. This CDR3 region has 15 residues. V shed 3 bases and J shed 6 bases, with 12 bases lying between them. Per germline, CDR1 MGHDK and CDR2 SYGVNS. The CDR3 nucleotides are TGTGCCAGCAGTGAGGGAAATGGGTTTAATTCACCCCTCCACTTT. It yields the protein CASSEGNGFNSPLHF.

The chain uses TRBV6-1 and TRBJ2-6; D unclear. Between the trimmed V and J ends, which lost 7 bases and 4 bases, there was a span of 8 bases. Germline lookup yields CDR1 MNHNS and CDR2 SASEGT. This CDR3 spans 13 amino acids. For the CDR3, the DNA is TGTGCCAGCACCCGCCGGGGGGCCAACGTCCTGACTTTC. Protein product: CASTRRGANVLTF.

The chain is built from TRBV29-1 and TRBJ1-1; D uncertain. V was clipped by 4 bases and J by 7 bases, with 7 bases between them. This CDR3 comprises 10 residues. Germline loops: CDR1 SQVTM, CDR2 ANQGSEA. This CDR3 reads CSVAPSEAFF. Here the CDR3 DNA reads TGCAGCGTTGCCCCCAGTGAAGCTTTCTTT.

This sequence joins TRBV27 and TRBJ2-7; a weak D match, TRBD1 (6 bases). CDR1 and CDR2 from the germline V gene are MNHEY and SMNVEV (reference sequence). Trimming removed 0 bases at V and 0 bases at J, with 9 bases between. The CDR3 consists of 15 residues. CDR3 residues: CASSLSRGGSYEQYF. The CDR3 DNA reads TGTGCCAGCAGTTTATCCAGAGGGGGCTCCTACGAGCAGTACTTC.

About this clone: The same CDR3 is also encoded by other DNA sequences in this sample. The rearrangement links TRBV9 to TRBJ2-5; no firm D call. With 2 bases removed from V and 3 bases from J, the gap between germline ends came to 5 bases. The germline V gene has CDR1 SGDLS and CDR2 YYNGEE. This CDR3 is 12 amino acids long. Here the CDR3 reads CASSVEEETQYF. DNA of the CDR3: TGTGCCAGCAGCGTCGAAGAAGAGACCCAGTACTTC.

The rearrangement links TRBV11-3 to TRBJ2-3, with D perhaps given as TRBD1 or TRBD2 (5 bases each). Germline values: CDR1 SGHNT, CDR2 YENEEA. CDR3 size: 15 residues. V was shortened by 0 bases and J by 0 bases, with 7 bases between the two germline ends. CDR3 in amino acids: CASSLDWGSTDTQYF. In DNA form, the CDR3 reads TGTGCCAGCAGCTTAGATTGGGGGAGCACAGATACGCAGTATTTT.

This clone was counted once. The V and J genes are TRBV30 and TRBJ2-1; D is unclear. V gave up 3 bases and J gave up 5 bases, with 8 bases separating them. This CDR3 contains 12 residues. Germline CDR1 GTSNPN, CDR2 SVGIG (reference sequence). In DNA form, the CDR3 reads TGTGCCTGGAGGGACGGAGACAATGAGCAGTTCTTC. Translation: CAWRDGDNEQFF.

This clone was seen more than once but under ten times. J is TRBJ2-5 and V is TRBV19, with TRBD1 matching over 7 bases. The CDR3 covers 13 residues. V dropped 7 bases and J dropped 4; count of bases not matched to a gene: 6. CDR1 is LNHDA and CDR2 is SQIVND in the germline V gene (reference sequence). DNA for the CDR3: TGTGCCAGTAACCCGACAGGGACAGAGACCCAGTACTTC. Translating it yields CASNPTGTETQYF.

This clone has more than one count but fewer than ten. V gene TRBV7-8 combines with J gene TRBJ1-5; TRBD1 matches 11 bases. Germline CDR1 and CDR2: SGHVS and FQNEAQ. The CDR3 loop spans 17 amino acids. V lost 0 bases, J lost 3 bases, and 4 bases stayed unmatched. Written as DNA, the CDR3 is TGTGCCAGCAGCTTAGCATCGGGACAGGGGGTCAATCAGCCCCAGCATTTT. Its translation is CASSLASGQGVNQPQHF.

With respect to this clone: The sample contains more than one DNA sequence encoding this CDR3. The chain couples TRBV6-5 to TRBJ1-1; D gene uncertain. The V end lost 4 bases, the J end lost 5 bases, and 5 bases lay between the germline ends. Germline assignment: CDR1 MNHEY and CDR2 SVGAGI. The CDR3 is 11 residues long. CDR3: CASSSQTEAFF. The CDR3 DNA follows: TGTGCCAGCAGTTCCCAGACTGAAGCTTTCTTT.

This clone was picked up one time. The chain carries TRBV6-6 and TRBJ1-1, with D uncertain. Trimming left V 6 bases short and J 2 bases short, with 16 bases between. The CDR3 runs 15 residues. Germline lookup yields CDR1 MNHNY and CDR2 SVGAGI (reference sequence). CDR3 protein: CASSPDPRANTEAFF. CDR3 sequence (DNA): TGTGCCAGCAGCCCCGACCCGCGCGCCAACACTGAAGCTTTCTTT.

The V call is TRBV23-1, the J call TRBJ2-7, with a weak D call TRBD1 (7 bases). TRBV23-1 is flagged as an ORF with uncertain function. The germline V and J ends were trimmed by 4 bases and 0 bases, with 10 bases remaining between them. The CDR3 totals 14 residues. CDR3 region: CASSRRDSSYEQYF. CDR3 sequence (DNA): TGCGCCAGCAGTCGGCGGGACAGCTCCTACGAGCAGTACTTC.